This passage covers 30 T cell receptor beta chains from one sample sequenced in a study of regulatory T cells in long-lasting Graves disease (dated by TCRdb to about 2021). Sample time point, as interpreted from the label and publication: newly diagnosed GD, antithyroid drugs for less than 3 months. For both TCR sequencing and RNA sequencing, RNA was extracted from PBMCs using TRIzol. Libraries were made using multiplex PCR. TCRdb records Illumina HiSeq 4000 as the sequencer. To build TCR beta libraries, CDR3 regions were amplified by Arm-PCR using iRepertoire HTBI primers. TCRdb itself trimmed the public reads at Q25 with fastp, ran MiXCR and retained productive beta chains. Each CDR3 protein appears once, grouped with its most common genes and DNA. The table for this sample lists 400,000 to 500,000 distinct CDR3 sequences; about a sixth of them were counted only once. Jointly, the top ten make up roughly 10% of the sample.

These data were likewise used in another study, on T cells in Graves' hyperthyroidism and ophthalmopathy.

The sequences come from peripheral blood mononuclear cells (PBMCs), collected at new diagnosis, from a patient treated with antithyroid drugs. These TCRs come from a woman in her thirties with Graves disease. Donor details come from another sample of the same person, matched by shared clones.

This chain uses TRBV19 with TRBJ2-5; perhaps TRBD1 as D (6 bases). Trimming removed 2 bases from V and 4 bases from J, with 8 bases in between. Per the germline V gene, CDR1 is LNHDA and CDR2 is SQIVND (reference sequence). This CDR3 has 13 amino acids. The CDR3 DNA follows: TGTGCCAGTAGTATAACAGGGTCAGAGACCCAGTACTTC. As protein: CASSITGSETQYF.

In its sample, this clonotype was seen many times. This CDR3 is CASSQQIQGPSSYEQYF. CDR3 coding DNA: TGTGCCAGCAGCCAACAAATACAGGGGCCGAGCTCCTACGAGCAGTACTTC. The chain joins TRBV4-2 to TRBJ2-7; 7 bases map to TRBD1. This CDR3 region has 17 residues. The junction had 10 bases not matched to a gene; V was cut back by 2 bases and J by 0 bases. From germline, CDR1 is LGHNA and CDR2 YNFKEQ.

V usage is TRBV7-9 and J usage is TRBJ1-2; perhaps TRBD1 as D (6 bases). Trimming took off 3 bases at V and 10 bases at J, with 15 bases between the two ends. Germline CDR1 is SEHNR and CDR2 is FQNEAQ (reference sequence). CDR3 size: 13 residues. CDR3: CASSFSRDIPYTF. The CDR3 DNA sequence: TGTGCCAGCAGCTTTTCCCGGGACATTCCCTACACCTTC.

This clonotype was counted between two and nine times. This sequence may be a read error, since a much larger clone differs from it by one base. The chain recombines TRBV7-2 with TRBJ2-5, with 7 bases fitting TRBD1. The CDR3 runs 13 residues. Germline V gene data show CDR1 as SGHTA and CDR2 as FQGNSA. The V gene end was trimmed by 3 bases and the J gene end by 3 bases; junction bases not matched to a gene: 1. DNA of the CDR3: TGTGCCAGCAGCTTCCAGGGGGAAGAGACCCAGTACTTC. This translates into CASSFQGEETQYF.

The chain is built from TRBV20-1 and TRBJ2-6; D is ambiguous. Germline V CDR1 and CDR2: DFQATT, SNEGSKA (reference sequence). The CDR3 loop spans 15 amino acids. V lost 2 bases and J 4 bases, leaving 12 bases between the germline ends. The CDR3 nucleotides are TGCAGTGCTAGAATGTCTCCCGCCGGGGCCAACGTCCTGACTTTC. Translation gives CSARMSPAGANVLTF.

This clonotype was picked up many times. J is TRBJ1-1 and V is TRBV18, with 9 bases that match TRBD1. Germline trimming cut 1 base from V and 4 bases from J; bases unmatched to any gene: 13. The germline V gene encodes CDR1 KGHSH and CDR2 LQKENI. The CDR3 covers 18 residues. The CDR3 sequence: CASSPRDRASGWGTEAFF. The DNA for the CDR3 is TGTGCCAGCTCACCACGGGACAGGGCGTCGGGGTGGGGCACTGAAGCTTTCTTT.

V usage is TRBV19 and J usage is TRBJ2-2; 8 positions match TRBD1. The trim removed 8 bases at V and 6 bases at J, leaving 20 bases unmatched. The CDR3 contains 18 residues. Germline V lookup: CDR1 LNHDA, CDR2 SQIVND (reference sequence). CDR3 protein: CASGQPGSGGSVAGELFF. DNA for the CDR3: TGTGCCAGTGGTCAACCGGGGTCAGGGGGCTCAGTAGCCGGGGAGCTGTTTTTT.

This clonotype appeared a few times. DNA of the CDR3: TGTGCCAGCTCATCCACACGACAGGGTTTCAACTATGGCTACACCTTC. Residues: CASSSTRQGFNYGYTF. The chain employs TRBV18 and TRBJ1-2; TRBD1 agrees at 7 bases. The CDR3 is 16 amino acids. Trimming cost V 5 bases and J 2 bases; bases outside gene matches: 11. CDR1 and CDR2 from the germline V gene are KGHSH and LQKENI.

The rearrangement links TRBV11-3 to TRBJ2-1; 8 positions match TRBD2. Unmatched junction bases numbered 4, after V lost 1 base and J lost 5 bases. Germline V gives CDR1 SGHNT, CDR2 YENEEA. The CDR3 consists of 15 residues. CDR3 loop: CASSLAGGRDNEQFF. DNA for the CDR3: TGTGCCAGCAGCTTAGCGGGAGGGCGAGACAATGAGCAGTTCTTC.

This clonotype was seen at least ten times. V usage is TRBV9 and J usage is TRBJ2-1; D is ambiguous. V dropped 4 bases and J dropped 8 bases, with 19 bases sitting between them. The CDR3 loop spans 15 amino acids. Germline V gene sequence: CDR1 SGDLS, CDR2 YYNGEE. CDR3 nucleotide sequence: TGTGCCAGCAGCCACCATAGTACTTCAAGCGATGAGCAGTTCTTC. Translating it yields CASSHHSTSSDEQFF.

This clonotype was picked up many times. The chain employs TRBV20-1 and TRBJ2-7; 8 bases are a match to TRBD1. Losses at the gene ends were 3 bases for V and 7 bases for J; bases not matched to a gene: 8. The CDR3 is 13 amino acids. The germline V gene has CDR1 DFQATT and CDR2 SNEGSKA (reference sequence). The CDR3 sequence: CSASLSQGGEQYF. Here the CDR3 DNA reads TGCAGTGCTAGCCTCTCACAGGGGGGAGAGCAGTACTTC.

This clonotype came up many times. The rearrangement joins TRBV7-9 to TRBJ2-5; D is possibly TRBD1 or TRBD2 (6 bases each). The CDR3 consists of 13 residues. V lost 8 bases and J lost 4, with 14 bases in between. CDR1 SEHNR and CDR2 FQNEAQ come from the germline V gene (reference sequence). DNA of the CDR3: TGTGCCAGCGTAGGAGGGGGTGGAGAGACCCAGTACTTC. It specifies CASVGGGGETQYF.

V gene TRBV6-2 or TRBV6-3 combines with J gene TRBJ1-2; TRBD1 aligns across 7 bases. CDR3 length equals 16 residues. V gave up 7 bases and J gave up 4 bases; unmatched junction bases: 15. The germline gives CDR1 MNHEY, CDR2 SVGEGT. CDR3 sequence reads: CASTETGQSIRYGYTF. DNA of the CDR3: TGTGCCAGCACAGAGACGGGACAGAGCATCCGCTATGGCTACACCTTC.

This clonotype was counted many times. The chain employs TRBV20-1 and TRBJ2-1, with 10 bases that match TRBD2. The germline gives CDR1 DFQATT, CDR2 SNEGSKA (reference sequence). The ends lost 4 bases at V and 3 bases at J; junction bases unmatched: 6. This CDR3 comprises 15 residues. CDR3 amino acids: CSAKAGGPGYNEQFF. CDR3 coding DNA: TGCAGTGCTAAAGCGGGAGGGCCGGGCTACAATGAGCAGTTCTTC.

This clonotype was seen repeatedly, ten times or more. The gene calls are TRBV6-8 and TRBJ2-2; D uncertain. CDR1 and CDR2 from the germline V gene are MNHGY and SAAAGT. The CDR3 length is 16 residues. Trimming shortened V by 8 bases and J by 1 base, and 17 bases separated the two germline ends. The DNA of the CDR3 is TGTGCCAGCCCCACGGTGGTACAGATGAACACCGGGGAGCTGTTTTTT. Its protein is CASPTVVQMNTGELFF.

V and J are TRBV28 and TRBJ1-2; D is perhaps TRBD1 (5 bases). The ends were cut back, 6 bases at V and 4 bases at J, with 18 bases in the middle. Germline CDR1 is MDHEN and CDR2 is SYDVKM. The CDR3 extends over 15 amino acids. The DNA for the CDR3 is TGTGCCAGCAGATCCCCGGGGGAGTTCAGCTATGGCTACACCTTC. It specifies CASRSPGEFSYGYTF.

This rearrangement joins TRBV4-1 to TRBJ1-5; TRBD1 matches 8 bases. Germline trimming cut 0 bases from V and 7 bases from J; bases unmatched to any gene: 11. The CDR3 spans 17 residues. Germline assignment: CDR1 MGHRA and CDR2 YSYEKL. The CDR3 region has the DNA TGCGCCAGCAGCCAAGATTACCGGACAGGGTATGGGCAGCCCCAGCATTTT. It yields the protein CASSQDYRTGYGQPQHF.

In this sample, this clonotype turned up many times. The rearrangement uses TRBV12-3 or TRBV12-4 and TRBJ1-2; tentatively, D is TRBD1 (6 bases). V was pared by 2 bases and J by 1 base, with 11 bases between. This CDR3 is built from 15 residues. The CDR3 DNA sequence: TGTGCCAGCAGTTTAATGGGGGACATTAACTATGGCTACACCTTC. Its translation is CASSLMGDINYGYTF.

This clonotype was counted only a few times. The chain has TRBV5-1 and TRBJ2-5, with 12 bases that match TRBD2. Per germline, CDR1 SGHRS and CDR2 YFSETQ. CDR3 length: 16 amino acids. V lost 4 bases, J lost 3 bases, and 7 bases stayed unmatched. In DNA, the CDR3 is TGCGCCAGCAGCCCCCGGACTAGCGGGATTAAAGAGACCCAGTACTTC. This codes for CASSPRTSGIKETQYF.

This clonotype was recorded at least ten times. The chain combines TRBV19 with TRBJ1-1, with D possibly TRBD1 on 6 matching bases. Trimming stripped 5 bases from V and 7 bases from J, with 17 bases between. The CDR3 has 14 amino acids. Looked up from germline, CDR1 is LNHDA and CDR2 is SQIVND (reference sequence). CDR3 nucleotides: TGTGCCAGTAGTCGGGGGGGGCCTGAGGATGAAGCTTTCTTT. Translation gives CASSRGGPEDEAFF.

The table lists this clonotype with many counts. This rearrangement joins TRBV5-1 to TRBJ2-1, with 8 bases lining up with TRBD2. The CDR3 length is 16 residues. The V segment lost 0 bases and the J segment 2 bases; nucleotides outside the gene matches: 4. Germline V gene lookup returns CDR1 SGHRS and CDR2 YFSETQ. The chain's CDR3 is CASSLGVSGAYNEQFF. CDR3 DNA sequence: TGCGCCAGCAGCTTGGGGGTTAGCGGGGCCTACAATGAGCAGTTCTTC. Full variable domain (remainder filled in from reference TRBV5-1 and TRBJ2-1): KAGVTQTPRYLIKTRGQQVTLSCSPISGHRSVSWYQQTPGQGLQFLFEYFSETQRNKGNFPGRFSGRQFSNSRSEMNVSTLELGDSALYLCASSLGVSGAYNEQFFGPGTRLTVL.

This clonotype was counted at least ten times. The chain uses TRBV2 and TRBJ2-7; 8 positions match TRBD2. Germline V lookup: CDR1 SNHLY, CDR2 FYNNEI. J lost 1 base, V lost 9 bases, and 17 bases had no gene match. The CDR3 runs to 17 residues. CDR3: CARGGGVDSGVSYEQYF. The CDR3 bases are TGTGCCAGGGGGGGCGGTGTTGATAGCGGGGTATCCTACGAGCAGTACTTC.

The gene calls are TRBV19 and TRBJ2-7, with 7 bases identical to TRBD2. The trim removed 3 bases at V and 3 bases at J, leaving 14 bases unmatched. CDR1 LNHDA and CDR2 SQIVND come from the germline V gene (reference sequence). This CDR3 contains 17 residues. CDR3 DNA: TGTGCCAGTAGTATCCGGGCGGGGGACGGGGTTTACTACGAGCAGTACTTC. It specifies CASSIRAGDGVYYEQYF. The full variable domain, in which reference TRBV19 and TRBJ2-7 provide the parts outside the CDR3, is DGGITQSPKYLFRKEGQNVTLSCEQNLNHDAMYWYRQDPGQGLRLIYYSQIVNDFQKGDIAEGYSVSREKKESFPLTVTSAQKNPTAFYLCASSIRAGDGVYYEQYFGPGTRLTVT.

This clonotype came up many times. The chain combines TRBV5-6 with TRBJ2-7, with TRBD2 as a possible D gene (6 bases). The CDR3 covers 12 residues. Germline CDR1 and CDR2: SGHDT and YYEEEE. V was pared by 2 bases and J by 8 bases, with 11 bases between. The CDR3 DNA reads TGTGCCAGCAGCTTAGGAGGGAACAAGCAGTACTTC. It encodes CASSLGGNKQYF.

The CDR3 DNA follows: TGCAGCGTTGAAGCTCTAGCGGGAAGTGATGAGCAGTTCTTC. Its protein is CSVEALAGSDEQFF. The chain employs TRBV29-1 and TRBJ2-1, with 9 bases that match TRBD2. The germline gives CDR1 SQVTM, CDR2 ANQGSEA. This CDR3 has 14 residues. V lost 1 base, J lost 8 bases, and 6 bases stayed unmatched.

This clonotype was seen repeatedly, ten times or more. This chain joins TRBV13 and TRBJ2-1; 9 nucleotides match TRBD1. Germline lookup yields CDR1 PRHDT and CDR2 FYEKMQ (reference sequence). This CDR3 region has 15 residues. The V gene end was trimmed by 5 bases and the J gene end by 9 bases; junction bases not matched to a gene: 11. The CDR3 spells CASSLSGQGSSEQFF. CDR3 sequence (DNA): TGTGCCAGCAGCCTCAGCGGACAGGGGTCGAGTGAGCAGTTCTTC.

At least ten counts were recorded for this clonotype. The chain uses TRBV3-1 and TRBJ2-7; TRBD1 or TRBD2 may be the D gene (5 bases each). V was cut by 3 bases and J by 2 bases, with 14 bases left in between. The CDR3 contains 15 residues. Germline loops: CDR1 LGHDT, CDR2 YNNKEL (reference sequence). In nucleotides, the CDR3 is TGTGCCAGCAGCCACGTAGGGACGGTGGCCTACGAGCAGTACTTC. Protein product: CASSHVGTVAYEQYF.

This clonotype was counted a few times. This chain joins TRBV20-1 and TRBJ1-3; D is perhaps TRBD1 (6 bases). This CDR3 comprises 15 residues. V lost 1 base and J lost 0, with 10 bases in between. Germline V lookup: CDR1 DFQATT, CDR2 SNEGSKA (reference sequence). The chain's CDR3 is CSARGSRGSGNTIYF. CDR3 DNA sequence: TGCAGTGCTAGAGGTTCCAGGGGCTCTGGAAACACCATATATTTT.

V is TRBV27 and J is TRBJ1-5; D not resolved. This CDR3 is built from 14 residues. Trimming cost V 6 bases and J 4 bases, with 13 bases left between them. Germline assignment: CDR1 MNHEY and CDR2 SMNVEV (reference sequence). Here the CDR3 DNA reads TGTGCCAGCAGGATTGGGCAGTCAAATCAGCCCCAGCATTTT. Its protein is CASRIGQSNQPQHF.

At least ten counts were recorded for this clonotype. The chain employs TRBV5-1 and TRBJ2-1, with TRBD1 as a possible D gene (6 bases). The CDR3 is made up of 14 amino acids. Looked up from germline, CDR1 is SGHRS and CDR2 is YFSETQ. The V and J ends lost 0 bases and 7 bases respectively, with 11 bases between them. The CDR3 here is CASSLAPGVNEQFF. The CDR3, as DNA: TGCGCCAGCAGCTTGGCGCCAGGGGTTAATGAGCAGTTCTTC. The full variable domain, rest sourced from reference TRBV5-1 and TRBJ2-1, is KAGVTQTPRYLIKTRGQQVTLSCSPISGHRSVSWYQQTPGQGLQFLFEYFSETQRNKGNFPGRFSGRQFSNSRSEMNVSTLELGDSALYLCASSLAPGVNEQFFGPGTRLTVL.